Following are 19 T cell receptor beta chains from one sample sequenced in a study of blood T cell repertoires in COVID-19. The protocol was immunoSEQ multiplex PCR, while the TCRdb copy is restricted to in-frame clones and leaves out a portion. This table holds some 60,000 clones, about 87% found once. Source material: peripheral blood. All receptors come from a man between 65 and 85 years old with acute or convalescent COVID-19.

The CDR3 coding sequence is TGTGCCAGCAGTTCCCCGGAGAGGAACACTGAAGCTTTCTTT. Translated, it gives CASSSPERNTEAFF. This rearrangement joins TRBV27 to TRBJ1-1; D is ambiguous. CDR1 is MNHEY, CDR2 SMNVEV, per germline (reference sequence). V was pared by 4 bases and J by 1 base, with 10 bases between. The CDR3 is made up of 14 amino acids.

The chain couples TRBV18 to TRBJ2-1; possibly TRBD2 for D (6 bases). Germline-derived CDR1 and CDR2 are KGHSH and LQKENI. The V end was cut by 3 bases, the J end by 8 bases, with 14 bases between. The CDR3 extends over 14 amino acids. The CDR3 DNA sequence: TGTGCCAGCTCACCGCGGACTACGGCCGATGAGCAGTTCTTC. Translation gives CASSPRTTADEQFF.

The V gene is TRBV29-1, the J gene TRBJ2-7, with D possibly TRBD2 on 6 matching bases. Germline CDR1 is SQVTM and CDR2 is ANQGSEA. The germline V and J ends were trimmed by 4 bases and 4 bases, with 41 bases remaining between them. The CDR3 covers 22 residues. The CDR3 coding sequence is TGCAGCGTTGCCCGACACCCAGAGGGCCCGGGGAGGCGGACAAACTCCAGATACGAGCAGTACTTC. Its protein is CSVARHPEGPGRRTNSRYEQYF.

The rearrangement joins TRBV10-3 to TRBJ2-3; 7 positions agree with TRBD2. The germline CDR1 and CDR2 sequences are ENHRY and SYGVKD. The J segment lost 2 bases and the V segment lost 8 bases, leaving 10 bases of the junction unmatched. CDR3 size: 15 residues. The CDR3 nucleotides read TGTGCCATCTCACGTGCGGGGGACCACACAGATACGCAGTATTTT. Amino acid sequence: CAISRAGDHTDTQYF.

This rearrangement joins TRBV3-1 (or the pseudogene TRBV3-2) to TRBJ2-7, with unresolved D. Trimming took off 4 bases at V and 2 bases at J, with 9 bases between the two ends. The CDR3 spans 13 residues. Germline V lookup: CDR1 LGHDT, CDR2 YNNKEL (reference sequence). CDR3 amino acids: CASSLKPTYEQYF. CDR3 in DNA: TGTGCCAGCAGCCTGAAACCTACCTACGAGCAGTACTTC.

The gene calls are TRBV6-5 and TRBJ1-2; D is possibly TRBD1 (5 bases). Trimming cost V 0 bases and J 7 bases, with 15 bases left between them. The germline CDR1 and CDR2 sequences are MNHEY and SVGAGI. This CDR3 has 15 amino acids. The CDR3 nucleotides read TGTGCCAGCAGTTACTCGACCTGGACCGGGGGTGGCTACACCTTC. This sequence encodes CASSYSTWTGGGYTF.

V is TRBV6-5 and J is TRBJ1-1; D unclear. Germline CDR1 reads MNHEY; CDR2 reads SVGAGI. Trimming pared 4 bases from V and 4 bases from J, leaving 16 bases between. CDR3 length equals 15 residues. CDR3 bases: TGTGCCAGCAGTTCTCCCTCTACCCCGAGCACTGAAGCTTTCTTT. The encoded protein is CASSSPSTPSTEAFF.

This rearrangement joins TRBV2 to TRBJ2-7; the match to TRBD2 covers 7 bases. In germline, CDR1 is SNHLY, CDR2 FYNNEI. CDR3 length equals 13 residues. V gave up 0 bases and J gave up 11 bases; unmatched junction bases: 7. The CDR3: CASSEAEASGEYF. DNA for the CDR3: TGTGCCAGCAGTGAAGCGGAGGCGAGCGGGGAGTACTTC.

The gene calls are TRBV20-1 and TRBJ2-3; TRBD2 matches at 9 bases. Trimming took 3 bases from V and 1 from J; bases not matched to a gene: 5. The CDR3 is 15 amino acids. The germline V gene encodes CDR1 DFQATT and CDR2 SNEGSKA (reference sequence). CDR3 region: CSASLAGTGTDTQYF. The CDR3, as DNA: TGCAGTGCTAGTCTAGCGGGGACAGGCACAGATACGCAGTATTTT.

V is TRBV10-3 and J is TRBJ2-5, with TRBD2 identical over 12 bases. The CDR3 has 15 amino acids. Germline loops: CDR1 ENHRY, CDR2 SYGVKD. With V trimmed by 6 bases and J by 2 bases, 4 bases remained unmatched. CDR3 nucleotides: TGTGCCATCAGCCCAACTAGCGGGAGGCAAGAGACCCAGTACTTC. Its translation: CAISPTSGRQETQYF.

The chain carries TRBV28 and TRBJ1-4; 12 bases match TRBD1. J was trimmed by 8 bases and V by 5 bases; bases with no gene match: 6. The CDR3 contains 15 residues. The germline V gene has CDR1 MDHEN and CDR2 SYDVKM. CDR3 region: CASSGSGTGGEKLFF. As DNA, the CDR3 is TGTGCCAGCAGTGGTTCCGGGACAGGGGGCGAAAAACTGTTTTTT.

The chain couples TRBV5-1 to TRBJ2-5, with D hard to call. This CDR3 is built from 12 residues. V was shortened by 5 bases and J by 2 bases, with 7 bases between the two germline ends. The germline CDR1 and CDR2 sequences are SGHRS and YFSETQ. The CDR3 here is CASRRQQETQYF. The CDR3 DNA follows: TGCGCCAGCAGGAGGCAGCAAGAGACCCAGTACTTC.

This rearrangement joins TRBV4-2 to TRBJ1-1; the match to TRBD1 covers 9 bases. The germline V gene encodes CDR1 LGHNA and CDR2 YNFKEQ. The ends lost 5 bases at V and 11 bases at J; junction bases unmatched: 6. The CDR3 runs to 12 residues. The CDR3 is CASSWTGDSAFF. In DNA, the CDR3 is TGTGCCAGCAGCTGGACAGGGGACAGCGCTTTCTTT.

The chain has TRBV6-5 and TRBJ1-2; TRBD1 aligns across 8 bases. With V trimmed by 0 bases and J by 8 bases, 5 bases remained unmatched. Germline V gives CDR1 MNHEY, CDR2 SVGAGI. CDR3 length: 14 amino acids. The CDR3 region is CASSYSRQGKGYTF. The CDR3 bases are TGTGCCAGCAGTTACTCCCGACAGGGGAAAGGCTACACCTTC.

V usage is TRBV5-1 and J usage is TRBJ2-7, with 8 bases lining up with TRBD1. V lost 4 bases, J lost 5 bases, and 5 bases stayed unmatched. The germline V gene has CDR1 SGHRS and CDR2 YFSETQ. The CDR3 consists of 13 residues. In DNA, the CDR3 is TGCGCCAGCAGCGGCGACAGGGGCCACGAGCAGTACTTC. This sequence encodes CASSGDRGHEQYF.

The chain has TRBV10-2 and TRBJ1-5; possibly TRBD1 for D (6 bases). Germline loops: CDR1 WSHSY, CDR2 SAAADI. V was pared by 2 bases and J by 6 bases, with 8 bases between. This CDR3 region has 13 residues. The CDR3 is CASSEQGRQPQHF. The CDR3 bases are TGCGCCAGCAGTGAGCAGGGGCGTCAGCCCCAGCATTTT.

In DNA form, the CDR3 reads TGTGCCAGCAGCGACAGAAATACCTACGAGCAGTACTTC. It encodes CASSDRNTYEQYF. The chain joins TRBV6-5 to TRBJ2-7, with D perhaps TRBD1 (5 bases). V was clipped by 6 bases and J by 2 bases, with 11 bases between them. The germline gives CDR1 MNHEY, CDR2 SVGAGI. The CDR3 loop spans 13 amino acids.

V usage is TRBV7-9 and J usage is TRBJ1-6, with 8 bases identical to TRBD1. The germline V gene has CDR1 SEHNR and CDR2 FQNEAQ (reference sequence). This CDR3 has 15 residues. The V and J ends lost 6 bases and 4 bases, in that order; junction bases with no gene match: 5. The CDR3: CASSHRQGYNSPLHF. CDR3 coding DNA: TGTGCCAGCAGTCACCGACAGGGGTATAATTCACCCCTCCACTTT.

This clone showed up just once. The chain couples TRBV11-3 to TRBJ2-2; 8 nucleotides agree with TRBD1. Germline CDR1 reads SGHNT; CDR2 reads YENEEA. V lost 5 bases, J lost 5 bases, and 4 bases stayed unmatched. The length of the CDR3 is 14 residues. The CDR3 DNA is TGTGCCAGCAGCGGAACAGGGGGAACCGGGGAGCTGTTTTTT. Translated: CASSGTGGTGELFF.